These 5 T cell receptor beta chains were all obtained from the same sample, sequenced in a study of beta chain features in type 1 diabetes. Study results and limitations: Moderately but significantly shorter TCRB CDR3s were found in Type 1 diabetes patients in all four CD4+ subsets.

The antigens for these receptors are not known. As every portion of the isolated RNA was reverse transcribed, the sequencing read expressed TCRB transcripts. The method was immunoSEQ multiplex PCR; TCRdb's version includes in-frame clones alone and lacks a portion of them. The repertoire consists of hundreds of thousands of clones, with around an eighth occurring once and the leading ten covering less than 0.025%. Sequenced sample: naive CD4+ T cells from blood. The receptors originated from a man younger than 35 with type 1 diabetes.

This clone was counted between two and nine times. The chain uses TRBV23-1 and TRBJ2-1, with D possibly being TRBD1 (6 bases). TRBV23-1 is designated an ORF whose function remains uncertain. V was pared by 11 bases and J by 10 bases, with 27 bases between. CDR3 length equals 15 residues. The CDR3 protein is CAPNANRVPSMEQFF. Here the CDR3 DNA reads TGCGCCCCGAATGCAAACAGGGTCCCGTCCATGGAGCAGTTCTTC.

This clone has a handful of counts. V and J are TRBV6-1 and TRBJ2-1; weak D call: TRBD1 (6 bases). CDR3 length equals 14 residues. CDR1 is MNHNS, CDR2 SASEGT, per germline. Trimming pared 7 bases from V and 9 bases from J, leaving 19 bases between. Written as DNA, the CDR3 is TGTGCCAGCATTGGGGGCAACAGGGTTGGTGAGCAGTTCTTC. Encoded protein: CASIGGNRVGEQFF.

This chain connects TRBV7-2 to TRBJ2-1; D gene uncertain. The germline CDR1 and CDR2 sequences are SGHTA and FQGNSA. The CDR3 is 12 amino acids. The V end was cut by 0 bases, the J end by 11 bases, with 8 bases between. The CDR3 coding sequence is TGTGCCAGCAGCTTAGCGGGCGTTAAGCAGTTCTTC. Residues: CASSLAGVKQFF.

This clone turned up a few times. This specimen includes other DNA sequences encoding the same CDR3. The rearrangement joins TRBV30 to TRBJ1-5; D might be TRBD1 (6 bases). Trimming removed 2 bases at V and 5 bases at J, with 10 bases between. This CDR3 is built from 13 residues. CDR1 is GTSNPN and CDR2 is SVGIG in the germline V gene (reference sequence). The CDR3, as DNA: TGTGCCTGGAGTCGACAGGAGGATCAGCCCCAGCATTTT. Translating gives CAWSRQEDQPQHF.

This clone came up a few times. The CDR3 is CASSPPGASDTQYF. CDR3 coding DNA: TGTGCCAGCAGCCCCCCGGGAGCTTCAGATACGCAGTATTTT. This chain connects TRBV9 to TRBJ2-3; D is possibly TRBD2 (6 bases). The CDR3 is 14 residues long. Trimming took 4 bases from V and 4 from J, leaving 13 bases between them. In germline, CDR1 is SGDLS, CDR2 YYNGEE.